This paragraph reports one T cell receptor beta chain. A much larger clone differs by one base, so this may be a read error. This specimen belongs to a study of T-cell reconstitution after alpha-beta-depleted transplantation in children. The length of the CDR3 is 12 residues. Germline V CDR1 and CDR2: DFQATT, SNEGSKA (reference sequence). As it was prepared, the TCRbeta library received unique molecular identifiers. TCRdb analysed the PCR reads with MiXCR anew, one entry per CDR3 protein. The repertoire holds some 640,000 distinct CDR3 sequences, with approximately 16% as singletons. This sequence was found in a human donor who donated a stem cell graft to a child with acute myeloid leukemia. The chain links TRBV20-1 to TRBJ2-2; no definite D call. This material consisted of PBMCs from the stem cell graft donor, taken from the stem cell graft. CDR3 protein: CRASHHTGELFF. The CDR3 DNA reads TGCAGAGCTAGTCACCACACCGGGGAGCTGTTTTTT.